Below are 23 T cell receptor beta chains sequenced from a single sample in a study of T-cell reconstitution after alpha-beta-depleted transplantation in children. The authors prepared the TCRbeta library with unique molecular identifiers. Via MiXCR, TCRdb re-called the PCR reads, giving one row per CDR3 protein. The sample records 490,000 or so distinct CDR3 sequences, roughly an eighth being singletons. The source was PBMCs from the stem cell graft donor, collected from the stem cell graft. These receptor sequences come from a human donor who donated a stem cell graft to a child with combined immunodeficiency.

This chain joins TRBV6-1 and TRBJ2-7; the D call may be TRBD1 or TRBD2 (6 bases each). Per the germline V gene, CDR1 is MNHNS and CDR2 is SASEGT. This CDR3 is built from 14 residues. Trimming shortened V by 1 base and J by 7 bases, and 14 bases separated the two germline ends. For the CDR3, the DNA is TGTGCCAGCAGTGAAGTAAGGGGGGCGGAGGAGCAGTACTTC. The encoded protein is CASSEVRGAEEQYF.

The CDR3 region is CASSLRTGQGLYEQYF. For the CDR3, the DNA is TGTGCCAGCAGCTTAAGGACGGGACAGGGCCTCTACGAGCAGTACTTC. V gene TRBV11-2 combines with J gene TRBJ2-7, with TRBD1 matching over 9 bases. Germline V gene sequence: CDR1 SGHAT, CDR2 FQNNGV. CDR3 size: 16 residues. With 2 bases clipped from V and 3 bases from J, the junction kept 8 bases outside the gene matches.

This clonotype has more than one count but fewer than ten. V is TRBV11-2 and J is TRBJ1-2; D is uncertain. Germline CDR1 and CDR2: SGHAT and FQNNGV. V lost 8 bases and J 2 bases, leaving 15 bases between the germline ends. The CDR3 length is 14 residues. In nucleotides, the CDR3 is TGTGCCAGCCGCCGCCCGATTTTAAACTATGGCTACACCTTC. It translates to CASRRPILNYGYTF.

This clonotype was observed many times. The CDR3 region has the DNA TGTGCCAGCAGTTCCACGCGCGCAGGTTTTTTCTACGAGCAGTACTTC. As protein: CASSSTRAGFFYEQYF. The chain has TRBV7-9 and TRBJ2-7; D is undetermined. The CDR3 runs 16 residues. Trimming pared 6 bases from V and 3 bases from J, leaving 21 bases between. Germline lookup yields CDR1 SEHNR and CDR2 FQNEAQ (reference sequence).

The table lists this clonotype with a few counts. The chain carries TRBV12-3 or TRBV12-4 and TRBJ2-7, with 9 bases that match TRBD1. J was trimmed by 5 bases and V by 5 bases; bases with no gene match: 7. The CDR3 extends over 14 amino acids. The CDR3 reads CASSPQTGGHEQYF. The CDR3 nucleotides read TGTGCCAGCAGTCCCCAGACAGGGGGGCACGAGCAGTACTTC.

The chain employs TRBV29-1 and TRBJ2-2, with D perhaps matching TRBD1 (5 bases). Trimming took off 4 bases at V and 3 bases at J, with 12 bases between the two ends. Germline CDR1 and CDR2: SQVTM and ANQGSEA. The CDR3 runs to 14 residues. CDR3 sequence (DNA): TGCAGCGTTGTGCAGGGATGGGACACCGGGGAGCTGTTTTTT. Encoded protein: CSVVQGWDTGELFF.

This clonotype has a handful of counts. The DNA for the CDR3 is TGTGCCATCAGTGAGGTAGACACCAATGAGCAGTTCTTC. Protein: CAISEVDTNEQFF. The rearrangement uses TRBV10-3 and TRBJ2-1; D is ambiguous. The CDR3 sequence is 13 residues long. Looked up from germline, CDR1 is ENHRY and CDR2 is SYGVKD. V lost 2 bases and J lost 6, with 8 bases in between.

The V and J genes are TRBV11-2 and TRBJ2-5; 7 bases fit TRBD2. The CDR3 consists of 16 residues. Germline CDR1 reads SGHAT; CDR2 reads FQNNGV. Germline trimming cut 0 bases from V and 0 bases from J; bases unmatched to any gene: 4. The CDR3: CASSLDFSGHQETQYF. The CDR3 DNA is TGTGCCAGCAGCTTAGATTTTAGCGGGCACCAAGAGACCCAGTACTTC.

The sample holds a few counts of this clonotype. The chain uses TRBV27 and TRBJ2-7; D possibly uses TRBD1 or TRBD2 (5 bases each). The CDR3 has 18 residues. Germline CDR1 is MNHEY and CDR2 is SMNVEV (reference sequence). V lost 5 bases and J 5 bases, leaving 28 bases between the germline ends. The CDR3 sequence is CASSTILVAPRLGHEQYF. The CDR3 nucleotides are TGTGCCAGCAGTACCATACTAGTAGCGCCGAGGCTGGGACACGAGCAGTACTTC.

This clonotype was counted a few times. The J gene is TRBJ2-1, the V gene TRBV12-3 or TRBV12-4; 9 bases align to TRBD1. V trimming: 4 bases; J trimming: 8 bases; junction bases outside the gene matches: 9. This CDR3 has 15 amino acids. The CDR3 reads CASSWWDRAVDEQFF. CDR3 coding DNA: TGTGCCAGCAGTTGGTGGGACAGGGCTGTTGATGAGCAGTTCTTC.

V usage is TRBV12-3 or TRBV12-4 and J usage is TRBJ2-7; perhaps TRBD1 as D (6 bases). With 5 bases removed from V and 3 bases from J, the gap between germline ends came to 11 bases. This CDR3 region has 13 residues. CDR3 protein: CASSPGHNYEQYF. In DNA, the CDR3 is TGTGCCAGCAGTCCGGGACACAACTACGAGCAGTACTTC.

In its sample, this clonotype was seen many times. In DNA form, the CDR3 reads TGTGCCAGCAGTTTAACGGCCTACGAGCAGTACTTC. Translated, it gives CASSLTAYEQYF. This chain connects TRBV5-6 to TRBJ2-7, with no clear D. The CDR3 runs to 12 residues. V lost 5 bases and J lost 2, with 8 bases in between. Looked up from germline, CDR1 is SGHDT and CDR2 is YYEEEE.

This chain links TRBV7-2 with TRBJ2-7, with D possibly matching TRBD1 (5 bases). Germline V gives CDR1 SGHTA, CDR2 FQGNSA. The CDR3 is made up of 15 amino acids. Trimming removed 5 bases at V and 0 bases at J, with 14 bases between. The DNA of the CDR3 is TGTGCCAGCAGCCCCAGGGAACGGACCTCCTACGAGCAGTACTTC. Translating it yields CASSPRERTSYEQYF.

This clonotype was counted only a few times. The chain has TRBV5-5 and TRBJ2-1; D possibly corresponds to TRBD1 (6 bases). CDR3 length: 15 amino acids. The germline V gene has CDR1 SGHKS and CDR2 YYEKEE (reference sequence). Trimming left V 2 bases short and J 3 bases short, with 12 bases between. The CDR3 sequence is CASSFLGTNYNEQFF. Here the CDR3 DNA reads TGTGCCAGCAGCTTCTTAGGGACAAACTACAATGAGCAGTTCTTC.

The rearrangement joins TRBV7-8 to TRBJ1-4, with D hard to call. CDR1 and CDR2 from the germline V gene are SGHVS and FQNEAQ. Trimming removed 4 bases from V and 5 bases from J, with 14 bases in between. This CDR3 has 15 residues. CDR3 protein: CASSYSRVPNEKLFF. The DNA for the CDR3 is TGTGCCAGCAGCTACAGTAGGGTACCAAATGAAAAACTGTTTTTT.

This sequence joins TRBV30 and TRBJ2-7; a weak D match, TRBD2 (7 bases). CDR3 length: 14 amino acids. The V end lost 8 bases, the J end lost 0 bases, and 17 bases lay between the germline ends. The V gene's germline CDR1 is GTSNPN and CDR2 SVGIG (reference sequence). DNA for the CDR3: TGTGCCGGCCAATTTGCGGGGGCCTCCTACGAGCAGTACTTC. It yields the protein CAGQFAGASYEQYF.

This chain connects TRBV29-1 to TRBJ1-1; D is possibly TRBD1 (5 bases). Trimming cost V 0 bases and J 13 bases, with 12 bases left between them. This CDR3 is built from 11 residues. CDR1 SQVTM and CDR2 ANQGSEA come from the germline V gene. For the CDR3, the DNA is TGCAGCGTTGAAGAGGGGGGGAATGGTTTCTTT. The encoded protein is CSVEEGGNGFF.

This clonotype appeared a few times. This CDR3 reads CSAPTGGQGNQPQHF. CDR3 nucleotides: TGCAGTGCGCCCACAGGGGGCCAGGGCAATCAGCCCCAGCATTTT. The chain recombines TRBV20-1 with TRBJ1-5, with TRBD1 matching over 9 bases. Losses at the gene ends were 6 bases for V and 2 bases for J; bases not matched to a gene: 8. This CDR3 contains 15 residues. Germline V gives CDR1 DFQATT, CDR2 SNEGSKA (reference sequence).

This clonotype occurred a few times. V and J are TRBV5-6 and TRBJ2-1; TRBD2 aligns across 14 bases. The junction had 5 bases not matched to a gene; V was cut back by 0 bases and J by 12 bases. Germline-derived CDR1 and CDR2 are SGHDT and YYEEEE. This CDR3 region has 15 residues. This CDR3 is CASSLAGLAGERQFF. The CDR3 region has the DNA TGTGCCAGCAGCTTGGCGGGACTAGCGGGAGAGAGGCAGTTCTTC.

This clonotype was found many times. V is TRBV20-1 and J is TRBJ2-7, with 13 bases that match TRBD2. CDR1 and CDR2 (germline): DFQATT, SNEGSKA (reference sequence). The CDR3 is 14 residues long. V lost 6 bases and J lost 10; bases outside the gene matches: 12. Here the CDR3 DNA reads TGCAGTGCCCTTAGCTCCGGGACTAGCGGGGACCAGTACTTC. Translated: CSALSSGTSGDQYF.

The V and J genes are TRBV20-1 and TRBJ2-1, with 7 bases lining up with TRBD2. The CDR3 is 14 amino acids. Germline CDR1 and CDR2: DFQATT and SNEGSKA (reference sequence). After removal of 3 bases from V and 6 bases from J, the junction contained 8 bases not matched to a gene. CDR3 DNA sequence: TGCAGTGCTAGCGGACTAGTCGGGGGCAATGAGCAGTTCTTC. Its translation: CSASGLVGGNEQFF.

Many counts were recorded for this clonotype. In nucleotides, the CDR3 is TGTGCCAGCAGCTTCGTGACAGGGCTTTACACCGGGGAGCTGTTTTTT. This sequence encodes CASSFVTGLYTGELFF. The gene calls are TRBV7-9 and TRBJ2-2; TRBD1 matches at 7 bases. Germline CDR1 reads SEHNR; CDR2 reads FQNEAQ (reference sequence). The J segment lost 3 bases and the V segment lost 3 bases, leaving 7 bases of the junction unmatched. CDR3 length equals 16 residues.

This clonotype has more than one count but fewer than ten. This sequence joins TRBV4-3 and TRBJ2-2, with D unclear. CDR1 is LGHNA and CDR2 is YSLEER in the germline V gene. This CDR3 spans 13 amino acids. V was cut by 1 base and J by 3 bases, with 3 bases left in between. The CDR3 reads CASSQGHTGELFF. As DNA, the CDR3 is TGCGCCAGCAGCCAAGGGCACACCGGGGAGCTGTTTTTT.